These 10 T cell receptor beta chains were sequenced from one sample in a study of cytomegalovirus exposure and HLA in healthy donors. PCR employed 60 Vbeta and 13 Jbeta primers. Repertoires were generated with immunoSEQ multiplex PCR, while TCRdb's copy carries only in-frame clones and drops some. The sample yields 150,000 to 200,000 clones, around 84% seen once. Sequenced material: PBMCs. The receptor set was obtained from a woman aged 18-35 years in good health and CMV-seronegative.

CDR3 loop: CASSSRVLVHTQYF. Written as DNA, the CDR3 is TGTGCCAGCAGTTCGAGGGTACTAGTACATACGCAGTATTTT. The chain carries TRBV6-5 and TRBJ2-3, with a possible D match to TRBD2 (5 bases). Germline V gene lookup returns CDR1 MNHEY and CDR2 SVGAGI. The CDR3 is made up of 14 amino acids. Trimming took off 4 bases at V and 7 bases at J, with 15 bases between the two ends.

The chain carries TRBV7-9 and TRBJ2-1; 13 nucleotides align to TRBD2. There are 18 residues in the CDR3. J gave up 2 bases and V 5 bases, and 9 bases lay outside the gene matches. In germline, CDR1 is SEHNR, CDR2 FQNEAQ (reference sequence). The CDR3 region has the DNA TGTGCCAGCAGCCCTAACTCTGGGACTAGCGGGACCTACAATGAGCAGTTCTTC. It codes for CASSPNSGTSGTYNEQFF.

The chain is built from TRBV9 and TRBJ1-1, with a weak D call TRBD1 (5 bases). Trimming pared 7 bases from V and 11 bases from J, leaving 15 bases between. Germline V CDR1 and CDR2: SGDLS, YYNGEE. This CDR3 spans 11 amino acids. The DNA of the CDR3 is TGTGCCAGCGGGGGGAACGGGTACGCTTTCTTT. It encodes CASGGNGYAFF.

V usage is TRBV4-3 and J usage is TRBJ1-5; possible D gene TRBD1, 6 bases. CDR1 is LGHNA, CDR2 YSLEER, per germline. The CDR3 has 15 residues. Trimming removed 0 bases from V and 6 bases from J, with 12 bases in between. CDR3 in amino acids: CASSQELGAPQPQHF. Here the CDR3 DNA reads TGCGCCAGCAGCCAAGAGCTGGGGGCCCCTCAGCCCCAGCATTTT.

The chain combines TRBV4-2 with TRBJ2-2, with a possible D match to TRBD1 (5 bases). CDR1 is LGHNA and CDR2 is YNFKEQ in the germline V gene. The CDR3 covers 15 residues. Trimming shortened V by 0 bases and J by 4 bases, and 9 bases separated the two germline ends. In nucleotides, the CDR3 is TGTGCCAGCAGCCAAGACAGGGCCTCCACCGGGGAGCTGTTTTTT. Translation gives CASSQDRASTGELFF.

The V call is TRBV19, the J call TRBJ1-5; 11 positions match TRBD1. Trimming took 5 bases from V and 6 from J; bases not matched to a gene: 6. CDR1 is LNHDA and CDR2 is SQIVND in the germline V gene (reference sequence). This CDR3 region has 15 residues. The CDR3 DNA reads as TGTGCCAGTAGTCGGGACAGGGGGTCCCCTCAGCCCCAGCATTTT. This codes for CASSRDRGSPQPQHF.

A single count supports this clone. This chain uses TRBV7-2 with TRBJ2-3, with 12 bases lining up with TRBD2. This CDR3 has 17 amino acids. The V gene end was trimmed by 6 bases and the J gene end by 6 bases; junction bases not matched to a gene: 13. The germline V gene encodes CDR1 SGHTA and CDR2 FQGNSA. CDR3 sequence reads: CASSRGTSGRGSDTQYF. The CDR3 nucleotides read TGTGCCAGCAGTCGAGGGACTAGCGGGCGGGGCTCGGATACGCAGTATTTT.

The V call is TRBV5-1, the J call TRBJ2-1; the match to TRBD1 covers 7 bases. V gave up 3 bases and J gave up 4 bases; unmatched junction bases: 1. This CDR3 has 13 amino acids. CDR1 is SGHRS, CDR2 YFSETQ, per germline. In nucleotides, the CDR3 is TGCGCCAGCAGCTGGACAGGTTACAATGAGCAGTTCTTC. It yields the protein CASSWTGYNEQFF.

The rearrangement joins TRBV19 to TRBJ1-5; 7 bases line up with TRBD1. From germline, CDR1 is LNHDA and CDR2 SQIVND (reference sequence). V lost 9 bases and J lost 4; bases outside the gene matches: 9. The CDR3 loop spans 14 amino acids. The chain's CDR3 is CASGVWDRNQPQHF. In DNA form, the CDR3 reads TGTGCCAGCGGAGTCTGGGACAGAAATCAGCCCCAGCATTTT.

The CDR3 protein is CASSLEAADTQYF. The CDR3 DNA sequence: TGTGCCAGCAGCTTGGAGGCGGCAGATACGCAGTATTTT. The chain is built from TRBV5-4 and TRBJ2-3; D is unresolved. Trimming cost V 0 bases and J 4 bases, with 6 bases left between them. The CDR3 totals 13 residues. Per germline, CDR1 SGHNT and CDR2 YYREEE (reference sequence).